This T cell receptor beta chain was identified during a study of cytomegalovirus exposure and HLA in healthy donors. Overall study findings and caveats: The authors later found most CMV-associated TCR beta chains appeared HLA-restricted. Clonal expansion, a later analysis showed, was greater in HLA-associated TCR beta chains than in equally common others. In a later analysis, V- and J-gene trimming of beta chains associated with a DCLRE1C missense variant, replicated independently.

As concerns this clone: The antigen is unknown.

Researchers ran the PCR with 60 Vbeta and 13 Jbeta primers. Repertoires were generated with immunoSEQ multiplex PCR, while TCRdb's copy carries only in-frame clones and drops some. The table includes about 130,000 clones, 76% detected once. The CDR3 is 15 amino acids. V was pared by 0 bases and J by 4 bases, with 4 bases of the junction left unmatched. Germline CDR1 and CDR2: LGHNA and YNFKEQ. The genes are TRBV4-2 and TRBJ1-2; 8 nucleotides line up with TRBD1. The specimen was PBMCs. The TCR originated in a man aged 45-60 years in good health and CMV-seronegative. CDR3 in DNA: TGTGCCAGCAGCCAAGATTTTGGACAGGGCTATGGCTACACCTTC. Translating it yields CASSQDFGQGYGYTF.